This T cell receptor (beta chain) emerged from a study of early T cells in non-severe SARS-CoV-2 infection. Study-wide context: With bulk RNA from unsorted whole blood as input, sequencing yielded unpaired chains. The study's findings and limits: VDJdb-based matching was biased toward anti-spike CD8 responses and missed private and CD4 specificities.

Individual cDNA molecules received unique molecular identifiers. In TCRdb, the 5' RACE reads were re-called with MiXCR into one record per CDR3 protein. The sample holds approximately 85,000 distinct CDR3 sequences, roughly 12% seen once. A few counts support this clonotype. The antigen is unknown. The sequence derives from an adult who was a healthcare worker with PCR-confirmed SARS-CoV-2 infection or an uninfected control (not recorded which). The sequencing sample was made of whole blood.

Here the CDR3 reads CASSTGTGPYEQYF. The DNA for the CDR3 is TGTGCCAGCAGCACCGGGACAGGGCCCTACGAGCAGTACTTC. The V gene is TRBV7-9, the J gene TRBJ2-7; 9 bases agree with TRBD1. Germline CDR1 reads SEHNR; CDR2 reads FQNEAQ (reference sequence). With 5 bases clipped from V and 2 bases from J, the junction kept 4 bases outside the gene matches. The CDR3 is 14 residues long.